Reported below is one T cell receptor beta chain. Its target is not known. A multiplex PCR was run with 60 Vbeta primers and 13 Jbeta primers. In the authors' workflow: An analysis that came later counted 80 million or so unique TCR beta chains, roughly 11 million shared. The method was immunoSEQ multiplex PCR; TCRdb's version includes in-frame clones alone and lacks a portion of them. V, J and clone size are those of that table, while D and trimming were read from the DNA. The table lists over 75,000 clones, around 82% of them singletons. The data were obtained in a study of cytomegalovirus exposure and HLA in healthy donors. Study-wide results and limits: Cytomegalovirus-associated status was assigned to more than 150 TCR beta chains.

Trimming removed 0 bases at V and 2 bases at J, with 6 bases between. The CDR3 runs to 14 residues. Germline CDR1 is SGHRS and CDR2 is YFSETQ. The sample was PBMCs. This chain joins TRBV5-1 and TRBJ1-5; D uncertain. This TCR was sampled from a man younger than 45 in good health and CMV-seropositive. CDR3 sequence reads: CASSLETGNQPQHF. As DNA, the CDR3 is TGCGCCAGCAGCTTGGAGACTGGCAATCAGCCCCAGCATTTT.